These 28 T cell receptor beta chains were all obtained from the same sample, sequenced in a study of cytomegalovirus exposure and HLA in healthy donors. PCR used 60 Vbeta primers and 13 Jbeta primers. Data came from immunoSEQ multiplex PCR; TCRdb stores just in-frame clones and leaves some out. Its listing shows 100,000 to 150,000 clones. Material for sequencing was PBMCs. These receptors originate from a woman aged 40-49 years in good health and CMV-seronegative.

The chain employs TRBV6-6 and TRBJ2-1, with D hard to call. The CDR3 spans 13 residues. The V end lost 5 bases, the J end lost 5 bases, and 10 bases lay between the germline ends. Germline V lookup: CDR1 MNHNY, CDR2 SVGAGI (reference sequence). This CDR3 is CASSPLLNNEQFF. CDR3 sequence (DNA): TGTGCCAGCAGTCCCTTACTTAACAATGAGCAGTTCTTC.

The genes are TRBV6-6 and TRBJ1-1; D ambiguous. Germline values: CDR1 MNHNY, CDR2 SVGAGI (reference sequence). This CDR3 has 15 amino acids. Trimming left V 0 bases short and J 8 bases short, with 16 bases between. The chain's CDR3 is CASSYSPGEFLEAFF. DNA for the CDR3: TGTGCCAGCAGTTACTCCCCCGGGGAGTTCCTAGAAGCTTTCTTT.

The chain recombines TRBV18 with TRBJ2-1; 8 bases are shared with TRBD1. V was pared by 2 bases and J by 6 bases, with 6 bases of the junction left unmatched. Germline-derived CDR1 and CDR2 are KGHSH and LQKENI. The CDR3 consists of 15 residues. The CDR3, as DNA: TGTGCCAGCTCACCATTGACAGGGGTTGGCAATGAGCAGTTCTTC. It is translated as CASSPLTGVGNEQFF.

The chain carries TRBV18 and TRBJ1-4; possible D gene TRBD1, 5 bases. V lost 3 bases and J 7 bases, leaving 12 bases between the germline ends. This CDR3 spans 14 amino acids. Germline lookup yields CDR1 KGHSH and CDR2 LQKENI. The CDR3: CASSPAGRSEKLFF. CDR3 sequence (DNA): TGTGCCAGCTCACCGGCAGGGCGGAGTGAAAAACTGTTTTTT.

On this clone itself: An end of the junction differs from the germline gene, which may be a read error. The chain uses TRBV6-6 and TRBJ1-1; D remains ambiguous. The germline gives CDR1 MNHNY, CDR2 SVGAGI (reference sequence). This CDR3 comprises 14 residues. The CDR3 coding sequence is TGTGCCGGCAGTTTTATGGCAGAGAACACTGAAGCTTTCTTT. It translates to CAGSFMAENTEAFF.

V gene TRBV5-1 combines with J gene TRBJ2-1, with a tentative D call TRBD1 (6 bases). This CDR3 region has 13 residues. The germline V and J ends were trimmed by 4 bases and 9 bases, with 14 bases remaining between them. The V gene's germline CDR1 is SGHRS and CDR2 YFSETQ. Written as DNA, the CDR3 is TGCGCCAGCAGCCGGCCAGGGGACGGTGAGCAGTTCTTC. Protein: CASSRPGDGEQFF.

A note on this clone: At one end the junction does not follow the germline gene, possibly because of a read error. The J gene is TRBJ1-6, the V gene TRBV5-4, with a tentative D call TRBD1 (5 bases). Germline V gives CDR1 SGHNT, CDR2 YYREEE (reference sequence). This CDR3 is 14 amino acids long. CDR3 coding DNA: TGTACCAGCAGCTTGGTAGACAGAGGTTCACCCCTCCACTTT. Encoded protein: CTSSLVDRGSPLHF.

The chain combines TRBV7-3 with TRBJ1-2; 12 bases are a match to TRBD1. V was clipped by 4 bases and J by 12 bases; unmatched bases: 15. Germline CDR1 SGHTA, CDR2 FQGTGA. The CDR3 extends over 16 amino acids. Here the CDR3 reads CASSSVPGQGAVINTF. The CDR3 coding sequence is TGTGCCAGCAGCTCTGTCCCGGGACAGGGGGCGGTAATAAACACCTTC.

The chain employs TRBV9 and TRBJ2-2, with TRBD2 identical over 10 bases. This CDR3 is 15 amino acids long. Looked up from germline, CDR1 is SGDLS and CDR2 is YYNGEE. Unmatched junction bases numbered 7, after V lost 2 bases and J lost 9 bases. CDR3 in amino acids: CASSVGSGGHRELFF. The CDR3 DNA follows: TGTGCCAGCAGCGTTGGTAGCGGGGGGCACCGGGAGCTGTTTTTT. Full variable domain (missing parts from reference TRBV9 and TRBJ2-2): DSGVTQTPKHLITATGQRVTLRCSPRSGDLSVYWYQQSLDQGLQFLIQYYNGEERAKGNILERFSAQQFPDLHSELNLSSLELGDSALYFCASSVGSGGHRELFFGEGSRLTVL.

The chain carries TRBV9 and TRBJ2-7, with 8 bases matching TRBD1. J lost 3 bases, V lost 0 bases, and 11 bases had no gene match. CDR1 SGDLS and CDR2 YYNGEE come from the germline V gene. CDR3 length: 17 amino acids. CDR3 amino acids: CASSVDVSGQAIYEQYF. Here the CDR3 DNA reads TGTGCCAGCAGCGTAGATGTCTCGGGACAGGCGATCTACGAGCAGTACTTC.

This rearrangement joins TRBV5-5 to TRBJ1-5; D might be TRBD1 (5 bases). Germline CDR1 and CDR2: SGHKS and YYEKEE (reference sequence). V was shortened by 6 bases and J by 1 base, with 17 bases between the two germline ends. CDR3 length: 16 residues. The CDR3 sequence: CASTLDGRGSNQPQHF. CDR3 nucleotide sequence: TGTGCCAGCACGTTAGATGGGCGGGGGAGCAATCAGCCCCAGCATTTT.

CDR3 residues: CASSADWGANEKLFF. The DNA for the CDR3 is TGCGCCAGCAGTGCCGACTGGGGAGCTAATGAAAAACTGTTTTTT. The chain combines TRBV5-1 with TRBJ1-4; no definite D call. Germline CDR1 is SGHRS and CDR2 is YFSETQ. There are 15 residues in the CDR3. Trimming stripped 5 bases from V and 3 bases from J, with 14 bases between.

The V and J genes are TRBV5-4 and TRBJ2-5; 10 bases align to TRBD2. V shed 4 bases and J 5 bases; nucleotides not matched to a gene: 8. The CDR3 has 15 amino acids. Germline values: CDR1 SGHNT, CDR2 YYREEE (reference sequence). The CDR3 protein is CASSGTSGVGETQYF. CDR3 sequence (DNA): TGTGCCAGCAGCGGTACTAGCGGGGTTGGGGAGACCCAGTACTTC.

The V call is TRBV29-1, the J call TRBJ1-6, with D possibly matching TRBD1 (5 bases). CDR1 SQVTM and CDR2 ANQGSEA come from the germline V gene. CDR3 length: 14 amino acids. V lost 6 bases and J lost 6, with 15 bases in between. CDR3 in amino acids: CSVQAGGVNSPLHF. CDR3 in DNA: TGCAGCGTGCAGGCGGGGGGGGTTAATTCACCCCTCCACTTT. Combining the CDR3 with reference TRBV29-1 and TRBJ1-6 gives the whole variable domain SAVISQKPSRDICQRGTSLTIQCQVDSQVTMMFWYRQQPGQSLTLIATANQGSEATYESGFVIDKFPISRPNLTFSTLTVSNMSPEDSSIYLCSVQAGGVNSPLHFGNGTRLTVT.

As for this clone: This specimen includes other DNA sequences encoding the same CDR3. The chain has TRBV7-9 and TRBJ1-5; D is perhaps TRBD1 (6 bases). Trimming stripped 4 bases from V and 1 base from J, with 14 bases between. CDR3 length: 16 amino acids. The germline gives CDR1 SEHNR, CDR2 FQNEAQ (reference sequence). In nucleotides, the CDR3 is TGTGCCAGCAGCTCTACACTGGGGGCCAGCAATCAGCCCCAGCATTTT. It codes for CASSSTLGASNQPQHF.

This rearrangement joins TRBV5-1 to TRBJ2-7; 7 bases map to TRBD2. The CDR3 has 13 amino acids. J gave up 2 bases and V 7 bases, and 6 bases lay outside the gene matches. Germline CDR1 reads SGHRS; CDR2 reads YFSETQ. This chain's CDR3 is CASGTGGPYEQYF. The CDR3, as DNA: TGCGCCAGCGGGACGGGGGGACCCTACGAGCAGTACTTC.

The chain is built from TRBV6-6 and TRBJ1-5; D uncertain. The CDR3 contains 15 residues. CDR1 and CDR2 from the germline V gene are MNHNY and SVGAGI (reference sequence). Trimming cost V 7 bases and J 5 bases, with 18 bases left between them. The CDR3 region has the DNA TGTGCCAGCATCACTTTTTCAGGAGGAGATCAGCCCCAGCATTTT. This encodes CASITFSGGDQPQHF.

This chain uses TRBV11-3 with TRBJ2-3, with 16 bases matching TRBD2. The CDR3 length is 16 residues. The V segment lost 5 bases and the J segment 4 bases; nucleotides outside the gene matches: 3. Per the germline V gene, CDR1 is SGHNT and CDR2 is YENEEA. Here the CDR3 DNA reads TGTGCCAGCAGCGCCGGGACTAGCGGGGGGGCAGATACGCAGTATTTT. Translation gives CASSAGTSGGADTQYF.

Comment on this clone: This same CDR3 is encoded by further DNA sequences in the sample. The chain uses TRBV25-1 and TRBJ1-1; TRBD1 is a possible D gene (5 bases). V was trimmed by 2 bases and J by 5 bases, leaving 18 bases between them. The CDR3 totals 16 residues. CDR1 MGHDK and CDR2 SYGVNS come from the germline V gene. The CDR3 bases are TGTGCCAGCAGTGAAAGTAGTGGGGCGGCGACAACTGAAGCTTTCTTT. Protein: CASSESSGAATTEAFF.

The chain couples TRBV5-8 to TRBJ2-3; possibly TRBD2 for D (5 bases). V was pared by 2 bases and J by 4 bases, with 17 bases between. CDR1 SGHTS and CDR2 YDEGEE come from the germline V gene. The CDR3 consists of 16 residues. In DNA, the CDR3 is TGTGCCAGCAGCTTTGGTGTTGCGGGTGGTCCAGATACGCAGTATTTT. Translation: CASSFGVAGGPDTQYF. The entire variable domain, with the rest obtained from reference TRBV5-8 and TRBJ2-3, is as follows: EAGVTQSPTHLIKTRGQQATLRCSPISGHTSVYWYQQALGLGLQFLLWYDEGEERNRGNFPPRFSGRQFPNYSSELNVNALELEDSALYLCASSFGVAGGPDTQYFGPGTRLTVL.

V usage is TRBV19 and J usage is TRBJ2-2; D is possibly TRBD2 (5 bases). V lost 4 bases and J 4 bases, leaving 13 bases between the germline ends. There are 15 residues in the CDR3. CDR1 is LNHDA and CDR2 is SQIVND in the germline V gene (reference sequence). CDR3 coding DNA: TGTGCCAGTAGTAAAATCACCCGGGGCACCGGGGAGCTGTTTTTT. Its translation is CASSKITRGTGELFF.

This chain connects TRBV7-9 to TRBJ2-7, with D possibly matching TRBD1 (6 bases). Germline V gene data show CDR1 as SEHNR and CDR2 as FQNEAQ (reference sequence). This CDR3 contains 14 residues. V was cut by 1 base and J by 2 bases, with 9 bases left in between. In DNA form, the CDR3 reads TGTGCCAGCAGCTTAGGAGGGGGAACCTACGAGCAGTACGTC. Translated, it gives CASSLGGGTYEQYV.

The genes are TRBV28 and TRBJ1-2; perhaps TRBD1 as D (5 bases). V shed 7 bases and J shed 6 bases, with 21 bases lying between them. There are 15 residues in the CDR3. CDR1 is MDHEN, CDR2 SYDVKM, per germline. The CDR3, as DNA: TGTGCCAGCATAGGACGGGCCAGGACATCCCATGGCTACACCTTC. It yields the protein CASIGRARTSHGYTF.

This chain connects TRBV6-5 to TRBJ2-3; 13 bases line up with TRBD2. V shed 0 bases and J 7 bases; nucleotides not matched to a gene: 4. Per the germline V gene, CDR1 is MNHEY and CDR2 is SVGAGI. This CDR3 spans 16 amino acids. CDR3 nucleotides: TGTGCCAGCAGTTACTCCGGGACTAGCGGGGTGTATACGCAGTATTTT. Amino acid sequence: CASSYSGTSGVYTQYF.

The V call is TRBV7-2, the J call TRBJ2-5, with no clear D. V was cut by 3 bases and J by 2 bases, with 7 bases left in between. CDR3 size: 13 residues. Germline lookup yields CDR1 SGHTA and CDR2 FQGNSA. CDR3 sequence: CASSFGLQETQYF. The CDR3 DNA sequence: TGTGCCAGCAGCTTTGGGCTACAAGAGACCCAGTACTTC. The variable domain in full, completed from reference TRBV7-2 and TRBJ2-5, reads GAGVSQSPSNKVTEKGKDVELRCDPISGHTALYWYRQSLGQGLEFLIYFQGNSAPDKSGLPSDRFSAERTGGSVSTLTIQRTQQEDSAVYLCASSFGLQETQYFGPGTRLLVL.

J is TRBJ2-1 and V is TRBV7-9; 13 positions agree with TRBD2. CDR1 and CDR2 from the germline V gene are SEHNR and FQNEAQ (reference sequence). The CDR3 runs 12 residues. After removal of 11 bases from V and 5 bases from J, the junction contained 0 bases not matched to a gene. For the CDR3, the DNA is TGTGCCGGGACTAGCGGGGACAATGAGCAGTTCTTC. It specifies CAGTSGDNEQFF.

The chain combines TRBV25-1 with TRBJ2-2; D might be TRBD2 (6 bases). Deletions cut 6 bases from V and 5 bases from J, with 13 bases between. CDR3 length: 14 residues. The germline CDR1 and CDR2 sequences are MGHDK and SYGVNS. CDR3 in DNA: TGTGCCAGCAGAGCCCAGGGAGGAACCGGGGAGCTGTTTTTT. Translation gives CASRAQGGTGELFF.

The rearrangement links TRBV6-5 to TRBJ1-2, with 7 positions matching TRBD1. The CDR3 sequence is 15 residues long. With V trimmed by 3 bases and J by 6 bases, 10 bases remained unmatched. Germline CDR1 reads MNHEY; CDR2 reads SVGAGI. The CDR3 DNA is TGTGCCAGCAGTTATGGAGGAACAGGGGCGGATGGCTACACCTTC. Its protein is CASSYGGTGADGYTF.